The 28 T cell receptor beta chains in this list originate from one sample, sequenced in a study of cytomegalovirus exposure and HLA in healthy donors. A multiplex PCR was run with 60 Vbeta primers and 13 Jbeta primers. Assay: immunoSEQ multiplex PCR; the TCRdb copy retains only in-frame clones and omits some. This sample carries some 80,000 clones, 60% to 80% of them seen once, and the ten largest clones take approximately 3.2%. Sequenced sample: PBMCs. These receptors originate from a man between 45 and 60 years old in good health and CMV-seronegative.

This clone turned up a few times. The CDR3 DNA sequence: TGTGCCAGCAGGGGCGGGACAGCTGGGCCCCTAGGCTACACCTTC. It yields the protein CASRGGTAGPLGYTF. The chain links TRBV6-5 to TRBJ1-2; 7 nucleotides line up with TRBD1. Trimming removed 6 bases from V and 8 bases from J; junction bases left unmatched: 15. The germline CDR1 and CDR2 sequences are MNHEY and SVGAGI. This CDR3 comprises 15 residues.

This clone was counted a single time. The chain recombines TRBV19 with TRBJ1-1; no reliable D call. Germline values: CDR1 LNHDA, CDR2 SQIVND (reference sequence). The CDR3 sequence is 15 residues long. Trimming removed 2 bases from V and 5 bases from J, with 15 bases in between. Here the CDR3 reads CASSILWTGGTEAFF. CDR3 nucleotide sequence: TGTGCCAGTAGTATACTTTGGACCGGAGGAACTGAAGCTTTCTTT. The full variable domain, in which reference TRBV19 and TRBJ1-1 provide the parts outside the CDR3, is DGGITQSPKYLFRKEGQNVTLSCEQNLNHDAMYWYRQDPGQGLRLIYYSQIVNDFQKGDIAEGYSVSREKKESFPLTVTSAQKNPTAFYLCASSILWTGGTEAFFGQGTRLTVV.

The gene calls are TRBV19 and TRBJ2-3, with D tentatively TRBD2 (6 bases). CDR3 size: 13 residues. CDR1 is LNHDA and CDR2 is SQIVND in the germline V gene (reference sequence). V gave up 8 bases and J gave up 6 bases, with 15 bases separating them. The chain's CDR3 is CASLSGDGDTQYF. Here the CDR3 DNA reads TGTGCCAGTTTGTCGGGGGACGGGGATACGCAGTATTTT.

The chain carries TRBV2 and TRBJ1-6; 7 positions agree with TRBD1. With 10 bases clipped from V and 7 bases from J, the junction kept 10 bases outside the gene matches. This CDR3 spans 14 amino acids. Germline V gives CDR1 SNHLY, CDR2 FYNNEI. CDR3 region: CATSYGTVNSPLHF. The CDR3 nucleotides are TGTGCCACTTCTTACGGGACAGTCAATTCACCCCTCCACTTT.

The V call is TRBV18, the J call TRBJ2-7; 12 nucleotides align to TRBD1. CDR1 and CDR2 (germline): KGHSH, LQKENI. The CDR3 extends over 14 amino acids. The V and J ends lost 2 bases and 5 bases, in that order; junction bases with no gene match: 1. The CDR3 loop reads CASSPRDRGHEQYF. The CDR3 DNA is TGTGCCAGCTCACCAAGGGACAGGGGGCACGAGCAGTACTTC. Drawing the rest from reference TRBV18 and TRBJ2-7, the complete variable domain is NAGVMQNPRHLVRRRGQEARLRCSPMKGHSHVYWYRQLPEEGLKFMVYLQKENIIDESGMPKERFSAEFPKEGPSILRIQQVVRGDSAAYFCASSPRDRGHEQYFGPGTRLTVT.

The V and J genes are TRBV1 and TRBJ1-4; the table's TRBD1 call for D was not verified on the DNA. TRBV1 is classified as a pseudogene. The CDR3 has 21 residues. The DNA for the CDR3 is TGCACCAGCAGCCAAGATTCCGTGGACAGGCGTCCCGTTGCAACTAATGAAAAACTGTTTTTT. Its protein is CTSSQDSVDRRPVATNEKLFF.

CDR3: CASSFLAGANYEQYF. The CDR3 nucleotides are TGTGCCAGCAGTTTCCTAGCGGGGGCCAACTACGAGCAGTACTTC. The chain is built from TRBV6-6 and TRBJ2-7, with 10 bases that match TRBD2. Germline lookup yields CDR1 MNHNY and CDR2 SVGAGI (reference sequence). The CDR3 length is 15 residues. V lost 4 bases, J lost 3 bases, and 6 bases stayed unmatched.

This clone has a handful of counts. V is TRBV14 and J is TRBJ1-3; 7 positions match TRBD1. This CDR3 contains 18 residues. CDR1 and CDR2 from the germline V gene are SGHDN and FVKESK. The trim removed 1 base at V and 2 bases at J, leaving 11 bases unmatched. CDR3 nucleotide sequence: TGTGCCAGCAGCCAAGTCTACAATTCCGGGACAGCTGGAAACACCATATATTTT. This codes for CASSQVYNSGTAGNTIYF.

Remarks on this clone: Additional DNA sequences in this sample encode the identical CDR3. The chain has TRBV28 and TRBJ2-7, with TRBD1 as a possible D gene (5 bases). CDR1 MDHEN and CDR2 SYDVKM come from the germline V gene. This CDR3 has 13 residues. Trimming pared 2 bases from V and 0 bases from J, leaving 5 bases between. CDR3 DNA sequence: TGTGCCAGCAGTTTAGACAGCTCCTACGAGCAGTACTTC. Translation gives CASSLDSSYEQYF.

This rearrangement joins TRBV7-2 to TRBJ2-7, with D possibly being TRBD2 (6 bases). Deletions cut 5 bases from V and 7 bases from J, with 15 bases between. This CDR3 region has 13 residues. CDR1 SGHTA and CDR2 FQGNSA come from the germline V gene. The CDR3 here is CASSPGVAGEQYF. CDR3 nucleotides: TGTGCCAGCAGCCCCGGGGTGGCGGGGGAGCAGTACTTC.

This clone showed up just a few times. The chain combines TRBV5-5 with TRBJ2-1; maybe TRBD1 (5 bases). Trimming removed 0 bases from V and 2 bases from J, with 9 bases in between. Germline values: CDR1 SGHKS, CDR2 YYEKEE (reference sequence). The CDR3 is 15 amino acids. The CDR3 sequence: CASSLVGQPYNEQFF. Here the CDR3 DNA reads TGTGCCAGCAGCTTGGTCGGACAACCCTACAATGAGCAGTTCTTC.

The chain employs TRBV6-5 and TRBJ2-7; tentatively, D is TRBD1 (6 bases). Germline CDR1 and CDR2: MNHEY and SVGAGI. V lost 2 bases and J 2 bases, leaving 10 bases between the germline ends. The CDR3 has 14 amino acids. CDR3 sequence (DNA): TGTGCCAGCAGTTACGATACAGGGCCCTACGAGCAGTACTTC. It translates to CASSYDTGPYEQYF.

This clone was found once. CDR3 loop: CASSQRGRGGQETQYF. The DNA of the CDR3 is TGTGCCAGCAGCCAAAGGGGTAGGGGCGGCCAAGAGACCCAGTACTTC. The rearrangement joins TRBV4-2 to TRBJ2-5, with D possibly TRBD1 on 5 matching bases. Germline CDR1 LGHNA, CDR2 YNFKEQ. V was shortened by 2 bases and J by 1 base, with 14 bases between the two germline ends. The CDR3 length is 16 residues.

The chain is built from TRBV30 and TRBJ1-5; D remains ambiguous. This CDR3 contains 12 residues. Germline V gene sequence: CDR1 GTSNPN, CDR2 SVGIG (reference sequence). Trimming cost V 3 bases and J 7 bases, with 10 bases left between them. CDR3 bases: TGTGCCTGGAGCCCGGGGAGCCAGCCCCAGCATTTT. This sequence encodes CAWSPGSQPQHF.

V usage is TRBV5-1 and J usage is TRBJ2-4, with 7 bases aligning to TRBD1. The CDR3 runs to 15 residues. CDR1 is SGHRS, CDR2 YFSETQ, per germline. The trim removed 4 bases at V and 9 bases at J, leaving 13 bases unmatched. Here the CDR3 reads CASSPDEDRHAIQYF. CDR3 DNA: TGCGCCAGCAGCCCTGATGAGGACAGGCATGCCATTCAGTACTTC.

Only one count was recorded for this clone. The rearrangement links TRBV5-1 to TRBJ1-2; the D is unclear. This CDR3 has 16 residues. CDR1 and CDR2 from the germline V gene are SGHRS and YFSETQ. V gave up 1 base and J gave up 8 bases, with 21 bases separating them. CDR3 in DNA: TGCGCCAGCAGCTTGTTGGCAGGTCCTCTGGCGAGAGGCTACACCTTC. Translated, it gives CASSLLAGPLARGYTF.

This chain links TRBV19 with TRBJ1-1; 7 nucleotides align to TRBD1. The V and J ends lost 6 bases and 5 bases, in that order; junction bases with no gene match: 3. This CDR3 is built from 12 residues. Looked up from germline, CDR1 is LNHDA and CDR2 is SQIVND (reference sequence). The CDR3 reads CASRRGRTEAFF. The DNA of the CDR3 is TGTGCCAGTAGGAGGGGGCGGACTGAAGCTTTCTTT.

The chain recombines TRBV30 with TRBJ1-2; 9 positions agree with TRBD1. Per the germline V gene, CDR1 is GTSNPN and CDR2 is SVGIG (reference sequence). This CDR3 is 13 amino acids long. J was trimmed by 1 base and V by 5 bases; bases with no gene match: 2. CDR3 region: CAWGTGLNYGYTF. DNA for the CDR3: TGTGCCTGGGGGACAGGGCTTAACTATGGCTACACCTTC.

The CDR3 region has the DNA TGTGCCAGCTCACGGGGGGCTGGAAACACCATATATTTT. This gives the protein CASSRGAGNTIYF. The J gene is TRBJ1-3, the V gene TRBV18; tentatively, D is TRBD1 (5 bases). The V gene lost 4 bases and the J gene lost 2 bases, with 6 bases spanning the gap. Germline V gene data show CDR1 as KGHSH and CDR2 as LQKENI. This CDR3 is 13 amino acids long.

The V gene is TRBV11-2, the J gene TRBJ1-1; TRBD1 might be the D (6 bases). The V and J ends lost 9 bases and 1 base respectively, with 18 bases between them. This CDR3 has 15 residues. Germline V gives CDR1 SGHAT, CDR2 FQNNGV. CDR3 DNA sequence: TGTGCCAGTCAGGTAGTCCGGACAGCGAACACTGAAGCTTTCTTT. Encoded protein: CASQVVRTANTEAFF.

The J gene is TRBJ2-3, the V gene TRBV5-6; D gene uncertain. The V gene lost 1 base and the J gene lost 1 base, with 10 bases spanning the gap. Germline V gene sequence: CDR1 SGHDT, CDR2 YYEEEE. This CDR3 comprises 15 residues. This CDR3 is CASSLRSFGTDTQYF. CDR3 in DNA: TGTGCCAGCAGCTTGCGTAGTTTCGGCACAGATACGCAGTATTTT.

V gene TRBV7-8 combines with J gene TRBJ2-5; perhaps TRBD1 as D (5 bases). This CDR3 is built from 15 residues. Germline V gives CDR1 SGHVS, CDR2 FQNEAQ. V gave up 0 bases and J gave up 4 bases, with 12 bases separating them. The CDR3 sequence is CASSLAGHTAETQYF. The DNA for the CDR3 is TGTGCCAGCAGCTTAGCGGGGCACACGGCAGAGACCCAGTACTTC.

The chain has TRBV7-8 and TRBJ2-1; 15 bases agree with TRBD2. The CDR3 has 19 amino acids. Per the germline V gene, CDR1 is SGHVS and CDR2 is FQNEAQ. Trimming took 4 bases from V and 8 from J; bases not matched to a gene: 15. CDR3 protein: CASSSFYRTSGGAGHEQFF. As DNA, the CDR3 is TGTGCCAGCAGCTCCTTCTATAGGACTAGCGGGGGGGCCGGTCATGAGCAGTTCTTC.

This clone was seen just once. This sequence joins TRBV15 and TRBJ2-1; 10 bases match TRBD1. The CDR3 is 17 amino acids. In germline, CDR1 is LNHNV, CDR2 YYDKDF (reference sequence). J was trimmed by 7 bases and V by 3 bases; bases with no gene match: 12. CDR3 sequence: CATSSPARQGARNEQFF. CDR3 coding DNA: TGTGCCACCAGCAGTCCGGCCCGACAGGGGGCTCGGAATGAGCAGTTCTTC.

The CDR3 region is CASSLWDRGDGYTF. The CDR3 nucleotides read TGTGCCAGCAGCTTATGGGACAGGGGGGATGGCTACACCTTC. This sequence joins TRBV7-2 and TRBJ1-2; TRBD1 matches at 11 bases. Germline V gene data show CDR1 as SGHTA and CDR2 as FQGNSA. Trimming took 2 bases from V and 6 from J; bases not matched to a gene: 2. There are 14 residues in the CDR3. Drawing the rest from reference TRBV7-2 and TRBJ1-2, the complete variable domain is GAGVSQSPSNKVTEKGKDVELRCDPISGHTALYWYRQSLGQGLEFLIYFQGNSAPDKSGLPSDRFSAERTGGSVSTLTIQRTQQEDSAVYLCASSLWDRGDGYTFGSGTRLTVV.

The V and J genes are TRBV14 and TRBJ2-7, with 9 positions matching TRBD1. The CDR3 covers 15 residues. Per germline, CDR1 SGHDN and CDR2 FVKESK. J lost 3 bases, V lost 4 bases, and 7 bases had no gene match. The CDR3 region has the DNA TGTGCCAGCAGCCCACCAGGGACAGGGCTCTACGAGCAGTACTTC. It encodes CASSPPGTGLYEQYF.

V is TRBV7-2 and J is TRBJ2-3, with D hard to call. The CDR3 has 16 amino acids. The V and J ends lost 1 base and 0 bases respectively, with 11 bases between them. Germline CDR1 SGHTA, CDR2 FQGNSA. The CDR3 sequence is CASSLGPPTSTDTQYF. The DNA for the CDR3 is TGTGCCAGCAGCTTAGGACCACCGACTAGCACAGATACGCAGTATTTT.

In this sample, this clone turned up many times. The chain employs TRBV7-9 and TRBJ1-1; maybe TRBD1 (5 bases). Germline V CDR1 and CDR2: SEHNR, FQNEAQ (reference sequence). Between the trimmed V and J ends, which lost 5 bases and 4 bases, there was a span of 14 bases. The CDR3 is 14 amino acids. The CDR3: CASSGFKGSTEAFF. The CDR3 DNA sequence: TGTGCCAGCAGCGGATTCAAGGGGTCCACTGAAGCTTTCTTT.